These 21 T cell receptor beta chains were all obtained from the same sample, sequenced in a study of Graves' ophthalmopathy and Graves' hyperthyroidism (dated by TCRdb to between 2018 and 2020). TCRdb records Illumina HiSeq 2000 as the sequencer. For repertoire sequencing, the TCR beta CDR3 regions were amplified from RNA transcripts. The first round of RT-PCR was done with HTBI primers and the Qiagen OneStep RT-PCR kit, and was followed by a second round of multiplex PCR, then size selection and purification. TCRdb passed the public sequencing reads through fastp at Q25 and MiXCR, retaining productive beta sequences. Rows merge per CDR3 protein into single entries with the most common DNA and genes. The sample table contains about 590,000 distinct CDR3 sequences; only one count was recorded for roughly 39% of them. The ten most abundant clones make up 3.5% to 4.5% of the sample. Sample: peripheral blood or thyroid tissue (not recorded which). These TCRs come from an adult man with Graves' hyperthyroidism.

In this sample, this clonotype turned up many times. The V gene is TRBV20-1, the J gene TRBJ1-5; TRBD1 is a possible D gene (5 bases). Germline V gene data show CDR1 as DFQATT and CDR2 as SNEGSKA (reference sequence). The CDR3 totals 18 residues. V was cut by 0 bases and J by 0 bases, with 18 bases left in between. Written as DNA, the CDR3 is TGCAGTGCTAGAGATGGCGCAGGGTGGGGGTATAGCAATCAGCCCCAGCATTTT. It is translated as CSARDGAGWGYSNQPQHF.

Ten or more counts support this clonotype. The chain uses TRBV20-1 and TRBJ1-6, with 9 bases fitting TRBD1. This CDR3 contains 14 residues. V shed 3 bases, J shed 6 bases, and the junction held 3 bases outside the gene matches. Germline-derived CDR1 and CDR2 are DFQATT and SNEGSKA (reference sequence). CDR3 DNA sequence: TGCAGTGCTAGTGCGACAGGGGGTAATTCACCCCTCCACTTT. Translated, it gives CSASATGGNSPLHF.

The sample holds many counts of this clonotype. The CDR3, as DNA: TGCAGTGCGTACAGCGGGACAGCTAACACTGAAGCTTTCTTT. It codes for CSAYSGTANTEAFF. The V and J genes are TRBV20-1 and TRBJ1-1, with 7 bases fitting TRBD1. Germline CDR1 and CDR2: DFQATT and SNEGSKA (reference sequence). CDR3 length equals 14 residues. Trimming at V came to 6 bases and at J to 2 bases, leaving 9 bases not matched to a gene.

The V and J genes are TRBV2 and TRBJ2-1; D gene uncertain. Trimming took 1 base from V and 10 from J, leaving 8 bases between them. CDR1 and CDR2 (germline): SNHLY, FYNNEI. This CDR3 is 12 amino acids long. The CDR3 loop reads CASSEEGREQFF. The CDR3 nucleotides read TGTGCCAGCAGTGAAGAAGGCAGGGAGCAGTTCTTC.

This chain connects TRBV19 to TRBJ1-1; TRBD1 matches at 10 bases. V was clipped by 7 bases and J by 7 bases; unmatched bases: 15. In germline, CDR1 is LNHDA, CDR2 SQIVND (reference sequence). CDR3 size: 16 residues. As DNA, the CDR3 is TGTGCCAGTACCCCAACTCGGGACAGGGGCTACAATGAAGCTTTCTTT. Translating gives CASTPTRDRGYNEAFF.

The table lists this clonotype with many counts. This chain joins TRBV28 and TRBJ2-5; the D is unclear. Germline V gene lookup returns CDR1 MDHEN and CDR2 SYDVKM. V lost 5 bases to trimming and J lost 5 bases, with 12 bases between them. This CDR3 has 13 amino acids. DNA for the CDR3: TGTGCCAGCAGTCCTGGACGGGTGGAGACCCAGTACTTC. The encoded protein is CASSPGRVETQYF.

With respect to this clonotype: A read error may explain this, as a much larger clone is one base away. The rearrangement joins TRBV6-5 to TRBJ2-7; tentative D call: TRBD2 (6 bases). The ends were cut back, 2 bases at V and 4 bases at J, with 15 bases in the middle. Germline CDR1 MNHEY, CDR2 SVGAGI. The CDR3 extends over 15 amino acids. CDR3 residues: CASSYPAGTAYEQYF. CDR3 bases: TGTGCCAGCAGTTACCCCGCGGGGACCGCTTACGAGCAGTACTTC.

This clonotype was detected ten times or more. The chain couples TRBV12-3 or TRBV12-4 to TRBJ1-6; D is perhaps TRBD1 (5 bases). The CDR3 length is 14 residues. V gave up 11 bases and J gave up 4 bases, with 15 bases separating them. The CDR3 nucleotides are TGTGCCTCCTGCCGCGGGGGTTATAATTCACCCCTCCACTTT. As protein: CASCRGGYNSPLHF.

This chain uses TRBV29-1 with TRBJ1-1; D gene unclear. The CDR3 is made up of 12 amino acids. Germline CDR1 and CDR2: SQVTM and ANQGSEA. Deletions cut 4 bases from V and 4 bases from J, with 10 bases between. CDR3 sequence: CSVGTTGTEAFF. The CDR3 DNA is TGCAGCGTTGGGACGACGGGCACTGAAGCTTTCTTT.

At least ten counts were recorded for this clonotype. This rearrangement joins TRBV2 to TRBJ1-1, with a possible D match to TRBD1 (5 bases). CDR1 and CDR2 from the germline V gene are SNHLY and FYNNEI. V was clipped by 8 bases and J by 3 bases, with 16 bases between them. The CDR3 extends over 14 amino acids. The CDR3 is CASYRTWGDTEAFF. CDR3 in DNA: TGTGCCAGCTACCGTACATGGGGGGACACTGAAGCTTTCTTT. The full variable domain, in which reference TRBV2 and TRBJ1-1 provide the parts outside the CDR3, is EPEVTQTPSHQVTQMGQEVILRCVPISNHLYFYWYRQILGQKVEFLVSFYNNEISEKSEIFDDQFSVERPDGSNFTLKIRSTKLEDSAMYFCASYRTWGDTEAFFGQGTRLTVV.

This clonotype was counted a few times. This chain links TRBV2 with TRBJ2-2; maybe TRBD1 (6 bases). Germline V lookup: CDR1 SNHLY, CDR2 FYNNEI. The CDR3 loop spans 14 amino acids. The germline V and J ends were trimmed by 9 bases and 3 bases, with 14 bases remaining between them. CDR3 sequence: CASNRQGYTGELFF. CDR3 bases: TGTGCCAGTAATCGGCAGGGGTACACCGGGGAGCTGTTTTTT. Full variable domain (missing parts from reference TRBV2 and TRBJ2-2): EPEVTQTPSHQVTQMGQEVILRCVPISNHLYFYWYRQILGQKVEFLVSFYNNEISEKSEIFDDQFSVERPDGSNFTLKIRSTKLEDSAMYFCASNRQGYTGELFFGEGSRLTVL.

The chain links TRBV29-1 to TRBJ2-5; no clear D gene. This CDR3 has 11 residues. Germline CDR1 SQVTM, CDR2 ANQGSEA. Trimming shortened V by 8 bases and J by 5 bases, and 12 bases separated the two germline ends. Here the CDR3 reads CSFRTGETQYF. The CDR3 nucleotides are TGCAGCTTCAGGACGGGCGAGACCCAGTACTTC.

This clonotype was seen many times. V gene TRBV6-5 combines with J gene TRBJ2-7, with 11 bases fitting TRBD1. Germline V gene sequence: CDR1 MNHEY, CDR2 SVGAGI. Trimming removed 1 base from V and 4 bases from J; junction bases left unmatched: 3. The CDR3 has 15 amino acids. CDR3 nucleotides: TGTGCCAGCAGTTACTTGGGGACAGGGGGGTACGAGCAGTACTTC. Its translation is CASSYLGTGGYEQYF.

J is TRBJ1-5 and V is TRBV7-9, with D possibly matching TRBD1 (6 bases). V lost 5 bases and J lost 0, with 14 bases in between. Germline loops: CDR1 SEHNR, CDR2 FQNEAQ (reference sequence). The CDR3 spans 16 residues. CDR3 loop: CASSPSGGASNQPQHF. Here the CDR3 DNA reads TGTGCCAGCAGCCCCTCTGGGGGGGCTAGCAATCAGCCCCAGCATTTT.

This clonotype has a count of ten or more. CDR3 in DNA: TGTGCCAGCACGCCCGGCAGCCTCAATCAGCCCCAGCATTTT. Protein sequence: CASTPGSLNQPQHF. This sequence joins TRBV12-3 or TRBV12-4 and TRBJ1-5; D gene ambiguous. Trimming took off 7 bases at V and 3 bases at J, with 13 bases between the two ends. The CDR3 has 14 residues.

The chain couples TRBV2 to TRBJ1-2; D is perhaps TRBD1 (5 bases). V gave up 5 bases and J gave up 3 bases, with 13 bases separating them. The germline V gene encodes CDR1 SNHLY and CDR2 FYNNEI. The CDR3 consists of 14 residues. DNA for the CDR3: TGTGCCAGCAGTTGGGACGGGGTGCACTATGGCTACACCTTC. Amino acid sequence: CASSWDGVHYGYTF.

The chain recombines TRBV10-2 with TRBJ2-5, with D possibly TRBD1 on 5 matching bases. CDR1 and CDR2 (germline): WSHSY, SAAADI. Trimming pared 4 bases from V and 5 bases from J, leaving 11 bases between. The CDR3 is 13 residues long. The CDR3 region is CASSGRDGETQYF. In nucleotides, the CDR3 is TGCGCCAGCAGTGGCAGGGATGGGGAGACCCAGTACTTC.

DNA for the CDR3: TGTGCCAGCAGCTTGCTAGCGGGAGGTGAAAAACTGTTTTTT. Encoded protein: CASSLLAGGEKLFF. The chain joins TRBV5-6 to TRBJ1-4, with no clear D. The CDR3 consists of 14 residues. V lost 1 base to trimming and J lost 7 bases, with 11 bases between them. Looked up from germline, CDR1 is SGHDT and CDR2 is YYEEEE.

This clonotype has ten or more counts. This chain links TRBV20-1 with TRBJ2-5; 9 positions agree with TRBD2. The ends lost 3 bases at V and 5 bases at J; junction bases unmatched: 10. This CDR3 contains 15 residues. Germline-derived CDR1 and CDR2 are DFQATT and SNEGSKA (reference sequence). The CDR3 DNA sequence: TGCAGTGCTAGTTTGGCGGGAGGGAGGAAGGAGACCCAGTACTTC. This codes for CSASLAGGRKETQYF.

Note on this clonotype: An end of the junction differs from the germline gene, which may be a read error. The rearrangement links TRBV19 to TRBJ2-7, with 11 nucleotides matching TRBD2. The germline V gene has CDR1 LNHDA and CDR2 SQIVND (reference sequence). This CDR3 is 13 amino acids long. CDR3 sequence: CATRLAGTYEQYF. CDR3 bases: TGTGCCACCAGACTAGCGGGAACCTATGAGCAGTACTTC.

The chain links TRBV29-1 to TRBJ1-1; D perhaps matches TRBD1 (6 bases). CDR3 length: 16 residues. V was clipped by 0 bases and J by 0 bases, with 14 bases between them. Germline V gives CDR1 SQVTM, CDR2 ANQGSEA. The CDR3 loop reads CSVEDGRGGVNTEAFF. In nucleotides, the CDR3 is TGCAGCGTTGAAGATGGCAGGGGTGGGGTGAACACTGAAGCTTTCTTT.